This T cell receptor beta chain is from a study of neoadjuvant nivolumab and ipilimumab in lung cancer. Study-level background: Patients got nivolumab 3 mg/kg on days 1, 15 and 29; combination added ipilimumab 1 mg/kg day 1. Study-level points and caveats: Only two of four nivolumab-treated tumors gained richness and clonality by surgery. Resected tumors had greater TCR richness and clonality than uninvolved lung. Only a small number of samples underwent TCR sequencing.

This table comes from immunoSEQ multiplex PCR, and its TCRdb copy is limited to in-frame clones, with some not included. The profile shows roughly 19,000 clones, more than 75% of them singletons. To note about this clone: What it recognizes is unknown.

This CDR3 is 13 amino acids long. Trimming cost V 5 bases and J 0 bases, with 7 bases left between them. Germline CDR1 WNHNN, CDR2 SYGVQD (reference sequence). The rearrangement links TRBV10-1 to TRBJ1-2; no definite D call. The sequenced sample was tumor tissue, obtained after neoadjuvant nivolumab, alone or with ipilimumab, at or shortly before surgery. The clonotype was recovered from an adult with non-small cell lung cancer. CDR3: CASSRGTNYGYTF. DNA of the CDR3: TGCGCCAGCAGTCGAGGAACTAACTATGGCTACACCTTC.